The 8 T cell receptor beta chains listed next were all sequenced from one sample in a study of blood T cell repertoires in COVID-19. Only in-frame clones appear in the TCRdb table, and some are missing; sequencing was by immunoSEQ multiplex PCR. The table has over 50,000 clones, more than 70% seen once. What was sequenced was peripheral blood. These receptors originate from a man aged 55 to 69 with acute or convalescent COVID-19.

This clone showed up many times. This rearrangement joins TRBV5-6 to TRBJ1-2; 7 nucleotides align to TRBD1. CDR3 length: 13 residues. Losses at the gene ends were 5 bases for V and 3 bases for J; bases not matched to a gene: 4. CDR1 is SGHDT, CDR2 YYEEEE, per germline. CDR3 loop: CASRPTGHYGYTF. The CDR3 DNA is TGTGCCAGCAGACCGACAGGGCACTATGGCTACACCTTC.

The gene calls are TRBV2 and TRBJ1-2, with a tentative D call TRBD1 (6 bases). V gave up 6 bases and J gave up 7 bases, with 12 bases separating them. CDR1 and CDR2 from the germline V gene are SNHLY and FYNNEI. CDR3 size: 12 residues. CDR3 sequence: CASRGNRAGYTF. CDR3 in DNA: TGTGCCAGCAGAGGGAACAGGGCTGGCTACACCTTC. Looking up the rest from reference TRBV2 and TRBJ1-2 gives the full variable domain: EPEVTQTPSHQVTQMGQEVILRCVPISNHLYFYWYRQILGQKVEFLVSFYNNEISEKSEIFDDQFSVERPDGSNFTLKIRSTKLEDSAMYFCASRGNRAGYTFGSGTRLTVV.

This chain uses TRBV20-1 with TRBJ2-5; 7 bases line up with TRBD2. CDR1 and CDR2 (germline): DFQATT, SNEGSKA (reference sequence). Germline trimming cut 4 bases from V and 8 bases from J; bases unmatched to any gene: 4. This CDR3 has 11 residues. CDR3 sequence (DNA): TGCAGTGCTACGACTAGCCGTACCCAGTACTTC. Protein sequence: CSATTSRTQYF.

The chain links TRBV5-1 to TRBJ1-1; the match to TRBD1 covers 9 bases. This CDR3 comprises 13 residues. The germline V gene encodes CDR1 SGHRS and CDR2 YFSETQ. V lost 4 bases to trimming and J lost 4 bases; unmatched junction nucleotides: 2. The CDR3 reads CASSQDRGTEAFF. DNA of the CDR3: TGCGCCAGCAGCCAGGACAGGGGCACTGAAGCTTTCTTT. The whole variable domain, filled in from reference TRBV5-1 and TRBJ1-1, reads KAGVTQTPRYLIKTRGQQVTLSCSPISGHRSVSWYQQTPGQGLQFLFEYFSETQRNKGNFPGRFSGRQFSNSRSEMNVSTLELGDSALYLCASSQDRGTEAFFGQGTRLTVV.

The CDR3 nucleotides read TGTGCCAGCAGCTCCGGACAGGGACCTGGAAACACCATATATTTT. Encoded protein: CASSSGQGPGNTIYF. V gene TRBV7-9 combines with J gene TRBJ1-3; 8 bases agree with TRBD1. Per the germline V gene, CDR1 is SEHNR and CDR2 is FQNEAQ (reference sequence). V dropped 4 bases and J dropped 2; count of bases not matched to a gene: 4. There are 15 residues in the CDR3.

The genes are TRBV6-2 or TRBV6-3 and TRBJ2-3, with a weak D call TRBD2 (7 bases). The CDR3 runs to 19 residues. V lost 6 bases, J lost 0 bases, and 25 bases lay in between. Germline values: CDR1 MNHEY, CDR2 SVGEGT. CDR3 region: CASSGNSGGGVSSTDTQYF. The DNA of the CDR3 is TGTGCCAGCAGCGGGAATTCTGGAGGGGGGGTCTCTAGCACAGATACGCAGTATTTT.

The chain is built from TRBV5-4 and TRBJ1-2; 10 bases fit TRBD1. The trim removed 0 bases at V and 7 bases at J, leaving 6 bases unmatched. CDR3 size: 15 residues. CDR1 is SGHNT, CDR2 YYREEE, per germline (reference sequence). The CDR3 reads CASSLGQGAGSGYTF. In DNA, the CDR3 is TGTGCCAGCAGCTTGGGACAGGGGGCAGGGAGTGGCTACACCTTC.

The chain has TRBV24-1 and TRBJ2-1; perhaps TRBD1 as D (5 bases). Germline values: CDR1 KGHDR, CDR2 SFDVKD. V shed 0 bases and J shed 12 bases, with 20 bases lying between them. The CDR3 is 16 residues long. The CDR3 is CATSDLDSTIGAGQFF. The CDR3 bases are TGTGCCACCAGTGATTTGGACAGCACGATAGGTGCCGGGCAGTTCTTC.